The present T cell receptor beta chain was sequenced within a study of identical twins. Points from the study as a whole: Researchers reported weaker excess twin sharing in beta out-of-frame sequences. Insertions were reduced in abundant cord blood beta clonotypes but not in memory repertoires. Invariant T cells like MAIT and iNKT could partly confound the zero-insertion analyses.

Unique molecular identifiers were present on cDNA, and template switching added a universal primer site. TCRdb called the 5' RACE reads again in MiXCR, with one record for every CDR3 protein. In the table there are 500,000 to 700,000 distinct CDR3 sequences, around 7.5% of which are singletons. This clonotype has just a few counts. The antigen remains unidentified. The germline V and J ends were trimmed by 4 bases and 0 bases, with 13 bases remaining between them. This CDR3 comprises 16 residues. Germline loops: CDR1 SGHAT, CDR2 FQNNGV. The same specimen was also included in a second study, on yellow fever vaccine responses in identical twins.

Sequencing was done on a sample of PBMCs. This sequence was found in a young woman in good health. The rearrangement uses TRBV11-2 and TRBJ2-1; no definite D call. The DNA for the CDR3 is TGTGCCAGCAGCTACCGACGGGCTAGCTCCTACAATGAGCAGTTCTTC. This encodes CASSYRRASSYNEQFF.